A selection of T cell receptor beta chains follows, all from one sample in a study of T cell responses to AZD1222 COVID-19 vaccine. Here immunoSEQ multiplex PCR was the method, and the copy in TCRdb shows in-frame clones only, minus some. This table has 110,000 or so clones, approximately 91% appearing once. Sequences were derived from peripheral blood, sampled on day 0 of AZD1222 vaccination. These receptors came from an adult in good health. Each CDR3 is given with its conserved first and last residue. Each record gives: D gene, V gene, J gene, clone size, CDR3 DNA, CDR3 protein. A D gene is named only where the DNA matches it firmly. Not every row has a clone size; where given, it reads once, few, many or a size class.

TRBD2	TRBV6-2/TRBV6-3	TRBJ2-5	-	TGTGCCAGCAGTCCCCCGGGACTAGTGGGAGAGACCCAGTACTTC	CASSPPGLVGETQYF
-	TRBV27	TRBJ1-2	-	TGTGCCAGCAGTTTCGTGCTGGGACTCCGTAACTATGGCTACACCTTC	CASSFVLGLRNYGYTF
-	TRBV6-1	TRBJ1-1	-	TGTGCCAGCAGTGAATTAGTAGCGAACACTGAAGCTTTCTTT	CASSELVANTEAFF
-	TRBV6-5	TRBJ1-2	-	TGTGCCAGCAGCAGAGGTCCGGCAGCCTATGGCTACACCTTC	CASSRGPAAYGYTF
-	TRBV20-1	TRBJ1-3	-	TGCAGTGCTGCCCTTGGAAACACCATATATTTT	CSAALGNTIYF
-	TRBV12-3/TRBV12-4	TRBJ2-3	-	TGTGCCAGCAGTTTCCGGGGCCCAGATACGCAGTATTTT	CASSFRGPDTQYF
TRBD1	TRBV19	TRBJ1-1	-	TGTGCCAGTAGTACCAGGGACAGGGGGTATTCTGAAGCTTTCTTT	CASSTRDRGYSEAFF
TRBD1	TRBV10-3	TRBJ1-4	-	TGTGCCATCAGTGAGACCCGGACAGGGGAGGTCGAAAAACTGTTTTTT	CAISETRTGEVEKLFF
-	TRBV3-1/TRBV3-2	TRBJ2-1	few	TGTGCCAGCAGCCAAGAGGGACGGTCCAATGAGCAGTTCTTC	CASSQEGRSNEQFF
-	TRBV15	TRBJ1-1	-	TGTGCCACCAGCAGAGATGATGAACAGTCCGGTGAAGCTTTCTTT	CATSRDDEQSGEAFF
-	TRBV19	TRBJ2-7	-	TGTGCCAGTAGCAGAGGAGACGGGACCTACGAGCAGTACTTC	CASSRGDGTYEQYF
TRBD1	TRBV19	TRBJ1-2	-	TGTGCCAGTACGGGGACAGGGTATGGCTACACCTTC	CASTGTGYGYTF
-	TRBV5-1	TRBJ1-1	-	TGCGCCAGCAGCTGGAGGTCTGGGGGGATGAACACTGAAGCTTTCTTT	CASSWRSGGMNTEAFF
-	TRBV3-1/TRBV3-2	TRBJ2-7	-	TGTGCCAGCAGCCAAGATCGGGACGAGCAGTACTTC	CASSQDRDEQYF
TRBD1	TRBV15	TRBJ1-2	once	TGTGCCACCAGCAGACGTACAGGGGCGTTCGACTATGGCTACACCTTC	CATSRRTGAFDYGYTF
TRBD1	TRBV6-6	TRBJ1-2	once	TGTGCCAGCGGAGAGACAGGGAGCTATGGCTACACCTTC	CASGETGSYGYTF
-	TRBV7-8	TRBJ2-3	-	TGTGCCAGCAGCTTATGGCTGACCGGGAGTAGGCCAGATACGCAGTATTTT	CASSLWLTGSRPDTQYF
-	TRBV18	TRBJ1-1	-	TGTGCCAGCTCACCCGGACCGCCCCGGGGATTCTTT	CASSPGPPRGFF
TRBD1	TRBV6-5	TRBJ2-5	-	TGTGCCAGCACCACGGGACAGGGGGACGGGACCCAGTACTTC	CASTTGQGDGTQYF
-	TRBV28	TRBJ1-6	-	TGTGCCAGCAGTTATGGGAATTCACCCCTCCACTTT	CASSYGNSPLHF
-	TRBV5-4	TRBJ1-3	-	TGTGCCAGCAGCGAAGGGGGACGGAACTCTGGAAACACCATATATTTT	CASSEGGRNSGNTIYF
-	TRBV10-3	TRBJ1-2	-	TGTGCCATCAGCCCTGAGCAGCGGACAAACTATGGCTACACCTTC	CAISPEQRTNYGYTF
-	TRBV6-5	TRBJ1-1	-	TGTGCCAGCAGTTACTCGGGGGCGAAGACTGAAGCTTTCTTT	CASSYSGAKTEAFF